The rows below give T cell receptor beta chains drawn from one sample of a study of Ad26.COV2.S vaccination and SARS-CoV-2 variants. The protocol was immunoSEQ multiplex PCR, while the TCRdb copy is restricted to in-frame clones and leaves out a portion. The table records about half a million clones, approximately 90% of them present only once. This sample comprised peripheral blood, obtained in a trial of Ad26.COV2.S vaccine versus placebo. These receptors all stem from a person aged 18-65 years who received the Ad26.COV2.S COVID-19 vaccine or a placebo. The CDR3 runs from the conserved cysteine through the conserved F or W. The D gene is left open where the match is weak. For some rows the clone size is stated as once, few or many, or as a class when expanded; others skip it.

NA	TRBV7-8	TRBJ2-5	TRBD2	TGTGCCAGCAGCGCCAGACTAGCGGGAGTTCGGGAGACCCAGTACTTC	CASSARLAGVRETQYF
NA	TRBV9	TRBJ2-5	TRBD2	TGTGCCAGCAGCGTAGGAAGTAGCGGGAGGGGGGAGACCCAGTACTTC	CASSVGSSGRGETQYF
NA	TRBV7-9	TRBJ1-4	NA	TGTGCCAGCAGCTCGGGGATACGGAAAGATGAAAAACTGTTTTTT	CASSSGIRKDEKLFF
NA	TRBV12-5	TRBJ1-2	NA	TGTGCTAGTGGAGACCCTCTTTCCGGCTACACCTTC	CASGDPLSGYTF
NA	TRBV7-2	TRBJ1-5	NA	TGTGCCAGCAGCTACGCAGGCCAGCCCCAGCATTTT	CASSYAGQPQHF
NA	TRBV5-3	TRBJ2-1	NA	TGTGCCAGAAAGAGTGCGGGACACGCGTATGAGCAGTTCTTC	CARKSAGHAYEQFF
NA	TRBV6-2/TRBV6-3	TRBJ2-3	NA	TGTGCCAGCAGTCCCTGGGGGAGGCATTCTACAGATACGCAGTATTTT	CASSPWGRHSTDTQYF
NA	TRBV6-4	TRBJ1-3	NA	TGTGCCAGTCACGCGGACCGAGATAACTCTGGAAACACCATATATTTT	CASHADRDNSGNTIYF
once	TRBV2	TRBJ2-1	TRBD2	TGTGCCAGCAGTGGGACTAGCGGAGCCTACAATGAGCAGTTCTTC	CASSGTSGAYNEQFF
NA	TRBV19	TRBJ2-3	TRBD2	TGTGCCAGTAGCTCCGGCCTGCTTGGGTTGGGACTAGAGCTTGCAGATACGCAGTATTTT	CASSSGLLGLGLELADTQYF
NA	TRBV7-6	TRBJ1-5	NA	TGTGCCAGCAGCTTAGGGTGGGAACGTCAGCCCCAGCATTTT	CASSLGWERQPQHF
NA	TRBV19	TRBJ2-3	NA	TGTGCCAGTAGTCTAGGGCTGTTGGGGACTAGCACAGATACGCAGTATTTT	CASSLGLLGTSTDTQYF
NA	TRBV7-9	TRBJ1-5	NA	TGTGCCAGCAGCTTAGATTGGGGCGTCAATCAGCCCCAGCATTTT	CASSLDWGVNQPQHF
NA	TRBV13	TRBJ1-1	TRBD1	TGTGCCAGCAGCTTAGGGAGGGGACAGGGGCGAGATAGGGACACTGAAGCTTTCTTT	CASSLGRGQGRDRDTEAFF
NA	TRBV7-2	TRBJ1-5	TRBD1	TGTGCCAGCAGCCCGGACAGGGGGCGAGTACATCAGCCCCAGCATTTT	CASSPDRGRVHQPQHF
few	TRBV29-1	TRBJ2-1	TRBD2	TGCAGCGTTTTAGCGGGGGTCAGTTACAATGAGCAGTTCTTC	CSVLAGVSYNEQFF
NA	TRBV7-9	TRBJ2-1	TRBD2	TGTGCCAGCAGCCCACTAGCGAAAAGTGGCAATGAGCAGTTCTTC	CASSPLAKSGNEQFF
NA	TRBV7-9	TRBJ2-5	NA	TGTGCCAGCAGCGAGAGGATGTACCAAGAGACCCAGTACTTC	CASSERMYQETQYF